A single sample gave rise to the 10 T cell receptor beta chains below, sequenced in a study of blood T cell repertoires in COVID-19. Libraries were prepared by immunoSEQ multiplex PCR; TCRdb keeps only in-frame clonotypes and omits some of them. Of some 250,000 clones listed, 88% are singletons. Sequenced material: peripheral blood. These receptors were taken from a human donor in a cohort sampled during active COVID-19.

The chain combines TRBV9 with TRBJ2-5, with 12 positions matching TRBD2. V lost 0 bases and J lost 5; bases outside the gene matches: 5. Germline CDR1 SGDLS, CDR2 YYNGEE. The CDR3 covers 16 residues. In DNA form, the CDR3 reads TGTGCCAGCAGCGTAGGGGAGCTAGCGGGAGGGGAGACCCAGTACTTC. Its protein is CASSVGELAGGETQYF.

V gene TRBV9 combines with J gene TRBJ2-3; TRBD2 agrees at 11 bases. The V and J ends lost 3 bases and 3 bases, in that order; junction bases with no gene match: 6. Germline-derived CDR1 and CDR2 are SGDLS and YYNGEE. There are 16 residues in the CDR3. CDR3 sequence (DNA): TGTGCCAGCAGCGGTAGCGGGGGGGGTCGAACAGATACGCAGTATTTT. As protein: CASSGSGGGRTDTQYF. Supplemented by reference TRBV9 and TRBJ2-3, the full variable domain reads DSGVTQTPKHLITATGQRVTLRCSPRSGDLSVYWYQQSLDQGLQFLIQYYNGEERAKGNILERFSAQQFPDLHSELNLSSLELGDSALYFCASSGSGGGRTDTQYFGPGTRLTVL.

This clone was seen just once. The chain joins TRBV28 to TRBJ2-7, with D maybe TRBD2 (6 bases). CDR1 is MDHEN and CDR2 is SYDVKM in the germline V gene. V lost 3 bases and J lost 4, with 13 bases in between. CDR3 length equals 14 residues. In DNA, the CDR3 is TGTGCCAGCAGTTTCCAGGGAGGAAAGTACGAGCAGTACTTC. It codes for CASSFQGGKYEQYF.

Only a few counts were recorded for this clone. This chain joins TRBV28 and TRBJ1-1, with TRBD1 matching 7 bases. CDR3 length: 12 residues. In germline, CDR1 is MDHEN, CDR2 SYDVKM. Trimming cost V 7 bases and J 5 bases; bases outside gene matches: 4. The CDR3 reads CASKTGRTEAFF. The CDR3 region has the DNA TGTGCCAGCAAGACAGGGAGGACTGAAGCTTTCTTT. The full variable domain, completed using reference TRBV28 and TRBJ1-1, is DVKVTQSSRYLVKRTGEKVFLECVQDMDHENMFWYRQDPGLGLRLIYFSYDVKMKEKGDIPEGYSVSREKKERFSLILESASTNQTSMYLCASKTGRTEAFFGQGTRLTVV.

The gene calls are TRBV4-3 and TRBJ1-2; 7 positions agree with TRBD1. The junction had 11 bases not matched to a gene; V was cut back by 0 bases and J by 4 bases. Germline-derived CDR1 and CDR2 are LGHNA and YSLEER. This CDR3 region has 17 residues. CDR3 bases: TGCGCCAGCAGCCAAGATTGGGCAGGGGGTACCCTCTATGGCTACACCTTC. Translation: CASSQDWAGGTLYGYTF.

The chain joins TRBV19 to TRBJ1-3; D unclear. Trimming left V 1 base short and J 2 bases short, with 3 bases between. Looked up from germline, CDR1 is LNHDA and CDR2 is SQIVND (reference sequence). The CDR3 covers 13 residues. CDR3 sequence (DNA): TGTGCCAGTAGTATAGGCGCTGGAAACACCATATATTTT. It yields the protein CASSIGAGNTIYF.

This chain connects TRBV19 to TRBJ2-7; TRBD2 matches 9 bases. V dropped 5 bases and J dropped 12; count of bases not matched to a gene: 8. The CDR3 contains 12 residues. Per germline, CDR1 LNHDA and CDR2 SQIVND (reference sequence). The CDR3 is CASSGIGTSMYF. The CDR3 bases are TGTGCCAGTAGTGGGATTGGGACTAGCATGTACTTC. Full variable domain (missing parts from reference TRBV19 and TRBJ2-7): DGGITQSPKYLFRKEGQNVTLSCEQNLNHDAMYWYRQDPGQGLRLIYYSQIVNDFQKGDIAEGYSVSREKKESFPLTVTSAQKNPTAFYLCASSGIGTSMYFGPGTRLTVT.

The chain joins TRBV6-2 or TRBV6-3 to TRBJ2-7, with D perhaps TRBD1 (6 bases). Germline-derived CDR1 and CDR2 are MNHEY and SVGEGT. CDR3 length: 14 amino acids. Between the trimmed V and J ends, which lost 5 bases and 0 bases, there was a span of 11 bases. CDR3 coding DNA: TGTGCCAGCAGTCAAAGGACAGCCTCCTACGAGCAGTACTTC. Its protein is CASSQRTASYEQYF.

This chain joins TRBV3-1 (or the pseudogene TRBV3-2) and TRBJ2-5, with 10 bases matching TRBD2. The CDR3 contains 14 residues. The germline CDR1 and CDR2 sequences are LGHDT and YNNKEL (reference sequence). Losses at the gene ends were 2 bases for V and 5 bases for J; bases not matched to a gene: 2. CDR3 nucleotide sequence: TGTGCCAGCAGCCAAAGCGGGGGGGTTGAGACCCAGTACTTC. Translating gives CASSQSGGVETQYF.

This chain connects TRBV18 to TRBJ1-6; TRBD1 aligns across 8 bases. The CDR3 sequence is 15 residues long. V shed 4 bases and J 7 bases; nucleotides not matched to a gene: 6. The germline CDR1 and CDR2 sequences are KGHSH and LQKENI. CDR3 sequence (DNA): TGTGCCAGCTCACGAGGACAGGGCGAAAATTCACCCCTCCACTTT. Encoded protein: CASSRGQGENSPLHF.